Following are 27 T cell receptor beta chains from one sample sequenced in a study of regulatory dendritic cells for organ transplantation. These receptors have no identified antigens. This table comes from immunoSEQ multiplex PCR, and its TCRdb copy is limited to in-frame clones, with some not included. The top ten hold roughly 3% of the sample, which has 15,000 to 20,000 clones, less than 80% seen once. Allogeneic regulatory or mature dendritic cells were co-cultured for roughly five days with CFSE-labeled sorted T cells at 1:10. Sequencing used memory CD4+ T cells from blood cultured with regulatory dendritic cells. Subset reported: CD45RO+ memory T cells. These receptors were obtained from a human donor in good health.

The CDR3, as DNA: TGTGCCAGCAGTTTCGAAGGGGGCCCCCAAGAGACCCAGTACTTC. As protein: CASSFEGGPQETQYF. The rearrangement uses TRBV27 and TRBJ2-5, with 7 bases matching TRBD1. The junction had 5 bases not matched to a gene; V was cut back by 3 bases and J by 1 base. The length of the CDR3 is 15 residues. CDR1 and CDR2 (germline): MNHEY, SMNVEV (reference sequence).

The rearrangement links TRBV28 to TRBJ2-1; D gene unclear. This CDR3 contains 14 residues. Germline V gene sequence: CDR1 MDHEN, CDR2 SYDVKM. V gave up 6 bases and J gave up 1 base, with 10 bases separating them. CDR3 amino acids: CASSPVGSYNEQFF. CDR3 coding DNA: TGTGCCAGCAGCCCGGTGGGTTCCTACAATGAGCAGTTCTTC.

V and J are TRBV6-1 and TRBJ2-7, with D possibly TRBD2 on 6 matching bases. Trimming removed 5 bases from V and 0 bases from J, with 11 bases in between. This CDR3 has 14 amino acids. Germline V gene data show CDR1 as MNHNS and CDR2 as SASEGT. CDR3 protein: CASSTTAGSYEQYF. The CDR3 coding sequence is TGTGCCAGCAGTACGACAGCGGGCTCCTACGAGCAGTACTTC.

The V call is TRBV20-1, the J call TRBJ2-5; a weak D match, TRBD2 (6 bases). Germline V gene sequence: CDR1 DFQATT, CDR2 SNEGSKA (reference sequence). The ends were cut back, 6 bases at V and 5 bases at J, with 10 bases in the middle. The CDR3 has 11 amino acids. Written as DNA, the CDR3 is TGCAGTGCCAGGGACTGGGAGACCCAGTACTTC. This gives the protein CSARDWETQYF.

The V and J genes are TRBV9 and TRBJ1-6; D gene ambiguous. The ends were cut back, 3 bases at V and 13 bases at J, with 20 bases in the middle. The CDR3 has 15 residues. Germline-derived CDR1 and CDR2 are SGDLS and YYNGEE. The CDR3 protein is CASSGLAGLNTPLHF. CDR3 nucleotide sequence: TGTGCCAGCAGCGGTCTAGCGGGTTTGAATACCCCCCTCCACTTT.

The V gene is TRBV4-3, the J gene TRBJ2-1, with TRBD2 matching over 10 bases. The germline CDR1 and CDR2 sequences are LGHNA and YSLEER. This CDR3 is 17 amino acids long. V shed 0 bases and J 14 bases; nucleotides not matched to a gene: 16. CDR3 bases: TGCGCCAGCAGCCAAGATATACAAAGCGGGAGGGCACCTTTCGAGTTCTTC. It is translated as CASSQDIQSGRAPFEFF.

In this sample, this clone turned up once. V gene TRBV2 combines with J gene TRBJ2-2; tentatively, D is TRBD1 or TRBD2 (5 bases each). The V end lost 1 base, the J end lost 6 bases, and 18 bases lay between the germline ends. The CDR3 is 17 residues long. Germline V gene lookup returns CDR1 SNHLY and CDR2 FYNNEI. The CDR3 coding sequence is TGTGCCAGCAGTGAAGACTACGGCGACGGGGCCGCCGGGGAGCTGTTTTTT. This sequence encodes CASSEDYGDGAAGELFF. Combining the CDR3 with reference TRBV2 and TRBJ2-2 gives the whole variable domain EPEVTQTPSHQVTQMGQEVILRCVPISNHLYFYWYRQILGQKVEFLVSFYNNEISEKSEIFDDQFSVERPDGSNFTLKIRSTKLEDSAMYFCASSEDYGDGAAGELFFGEGSRLTVL.

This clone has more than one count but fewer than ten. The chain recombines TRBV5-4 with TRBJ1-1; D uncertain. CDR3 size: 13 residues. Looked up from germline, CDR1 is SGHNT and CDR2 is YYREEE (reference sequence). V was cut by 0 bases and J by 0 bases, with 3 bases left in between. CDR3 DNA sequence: TGTGCCAGCAGCTTGGAAGTGAACACTGAAGCTTTCTTT. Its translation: CASSLEVNTEAFF.

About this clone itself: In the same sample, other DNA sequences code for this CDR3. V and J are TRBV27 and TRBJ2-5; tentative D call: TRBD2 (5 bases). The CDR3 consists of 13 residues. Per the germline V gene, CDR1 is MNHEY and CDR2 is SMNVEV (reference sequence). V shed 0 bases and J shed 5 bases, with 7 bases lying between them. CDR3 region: CASSLSRGETQYF. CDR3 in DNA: TGTGCCAGCAGTTTATCCAGAGGGGAGACCCAGTACTTC.

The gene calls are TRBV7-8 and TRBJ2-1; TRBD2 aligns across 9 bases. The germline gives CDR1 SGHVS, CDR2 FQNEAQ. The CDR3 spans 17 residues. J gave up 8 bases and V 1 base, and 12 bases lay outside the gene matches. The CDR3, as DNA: TGTGCCAGCAGCTTAGTCCGGGCGGGGGGGCATCTTTATGAGCAGTTCTTC. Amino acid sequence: CASSLVRAGGHLYEQFF.

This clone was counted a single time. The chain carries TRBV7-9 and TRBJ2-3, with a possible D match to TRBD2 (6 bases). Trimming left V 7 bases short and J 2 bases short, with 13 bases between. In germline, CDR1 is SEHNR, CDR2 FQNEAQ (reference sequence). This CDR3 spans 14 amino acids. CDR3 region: CASNGGSVTDTQYF. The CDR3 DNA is TGTGCCAGCAATGGAGGGAGCGTCACAGATACGCAGTATTTT.

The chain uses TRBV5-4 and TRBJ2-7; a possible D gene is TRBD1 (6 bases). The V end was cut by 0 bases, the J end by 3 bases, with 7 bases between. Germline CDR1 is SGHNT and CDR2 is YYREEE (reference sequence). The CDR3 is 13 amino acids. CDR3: CASSLARGYEQYF. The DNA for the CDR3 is TGTGCCAGCAGCTTGGCCAGGGGCTACGAGCAGTACTTC.

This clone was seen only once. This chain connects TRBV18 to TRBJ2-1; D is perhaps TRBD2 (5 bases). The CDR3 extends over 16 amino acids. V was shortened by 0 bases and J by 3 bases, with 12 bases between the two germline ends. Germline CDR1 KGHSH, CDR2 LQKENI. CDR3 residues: CASSPPGAAGYNEQFF. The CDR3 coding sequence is TGTGCCAGCTCACCACCCGGAGCGGCCGGCTACAATGAGCAGTTCTTC.

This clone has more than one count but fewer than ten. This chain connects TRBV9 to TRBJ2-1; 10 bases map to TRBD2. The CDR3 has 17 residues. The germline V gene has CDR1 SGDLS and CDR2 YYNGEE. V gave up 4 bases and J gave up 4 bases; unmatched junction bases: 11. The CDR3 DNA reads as TGTGCCAGCAGCTTCTCCTTAGCGGGAGGCGTATACAATGAGCAGTTCTTC. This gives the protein CASSFSLAGGVYNEQFF.

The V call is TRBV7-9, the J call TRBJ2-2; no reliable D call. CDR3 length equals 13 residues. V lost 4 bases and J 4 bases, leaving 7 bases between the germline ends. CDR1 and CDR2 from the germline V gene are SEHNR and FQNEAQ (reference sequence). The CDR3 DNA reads TGTGCCAGCAGCTCGTACAGCACCGGGGAGCTGTTTTTT. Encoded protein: CASSSYSTGELFF.

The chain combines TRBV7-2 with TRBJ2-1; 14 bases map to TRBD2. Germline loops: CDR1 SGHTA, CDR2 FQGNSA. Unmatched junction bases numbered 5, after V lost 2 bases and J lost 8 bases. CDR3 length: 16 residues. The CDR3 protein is CASSLTGTSGRDEQFF. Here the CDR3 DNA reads TGTGCCAGCAGCTTAACCGGGACTAGCGGGAGAGATGAGCAGTTCTTC. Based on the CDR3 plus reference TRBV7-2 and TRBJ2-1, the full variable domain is GAGVSQSPSNKVTEKGKDVELRCDPISGHTALYWYRQSLGQGLEFLIYFQGNSAPDKSGLPSDRFSAERTGGSVSTLTIQRTQQEDSAVYLCASSLTGTSGRDEQFFGPGTRLTVL.

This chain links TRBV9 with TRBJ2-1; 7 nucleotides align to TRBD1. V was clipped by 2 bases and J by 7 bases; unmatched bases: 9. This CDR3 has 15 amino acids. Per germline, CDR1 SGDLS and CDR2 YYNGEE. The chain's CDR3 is CASSVGQNLWNEQFF. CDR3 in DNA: TGTGCCAGCAGCGTGGGACAGAACTTGTGGAATGAGCAGTTCTTC.

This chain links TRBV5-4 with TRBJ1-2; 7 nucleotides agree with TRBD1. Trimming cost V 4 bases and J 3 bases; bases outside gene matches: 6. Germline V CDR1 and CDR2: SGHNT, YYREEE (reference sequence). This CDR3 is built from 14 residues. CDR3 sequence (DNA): TGTGCCAGCAGCGAACTACAGGGGTACTATGGCTACACCTTC. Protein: CASSELQGYYGYTF.

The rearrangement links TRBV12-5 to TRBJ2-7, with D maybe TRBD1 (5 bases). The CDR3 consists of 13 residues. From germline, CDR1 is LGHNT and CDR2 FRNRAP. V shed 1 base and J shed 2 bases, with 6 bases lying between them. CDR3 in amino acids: CASGLGQTYEQYF. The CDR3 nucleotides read TGTGCTAGTGGTTTGGGACAGACCTACGAGCAGTACTTC.

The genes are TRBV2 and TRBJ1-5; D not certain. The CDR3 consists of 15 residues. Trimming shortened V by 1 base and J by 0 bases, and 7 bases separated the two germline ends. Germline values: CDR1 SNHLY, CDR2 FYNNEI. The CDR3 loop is CASSEGRSSNQPQHF. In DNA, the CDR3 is TGTGCCAGCAGTGAAGGACGTTCTAGCAATCAGCCCCAGCATTTT.

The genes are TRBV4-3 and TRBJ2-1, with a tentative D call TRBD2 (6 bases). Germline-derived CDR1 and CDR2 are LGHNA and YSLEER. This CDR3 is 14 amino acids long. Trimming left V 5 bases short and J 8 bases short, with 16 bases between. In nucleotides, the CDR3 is TGCGCCAGCAGCTACTCGCGGGAAGGGTATGAGCAGTTCTTC. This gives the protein CASSYSREGYEQFF.

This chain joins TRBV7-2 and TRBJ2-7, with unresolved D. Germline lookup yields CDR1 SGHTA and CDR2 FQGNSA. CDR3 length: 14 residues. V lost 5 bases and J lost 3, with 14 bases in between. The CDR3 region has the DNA TGTGCCAGCAGCGGTCGTGGCCGGTACTACGAGCAGTACTTC. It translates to CASSGRGRYYEQYF.

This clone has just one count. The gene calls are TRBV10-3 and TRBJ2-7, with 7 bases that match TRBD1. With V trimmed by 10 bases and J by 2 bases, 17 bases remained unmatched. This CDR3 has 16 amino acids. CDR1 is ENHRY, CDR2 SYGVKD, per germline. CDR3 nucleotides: TGTGCCACCCGGTCTGGGGGACAGACCAAACCCTACGAGCAGTACTTC. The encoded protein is CATRSGGQTKPYEQYF.

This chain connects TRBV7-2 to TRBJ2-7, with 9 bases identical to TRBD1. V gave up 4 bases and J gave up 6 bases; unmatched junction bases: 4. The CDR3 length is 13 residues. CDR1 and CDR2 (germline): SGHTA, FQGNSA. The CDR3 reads CASSSQDRGEQYF. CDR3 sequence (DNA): TGTGCCAGCAGCTCCCAGGACAGGGGCGAGCAGTACTTC.

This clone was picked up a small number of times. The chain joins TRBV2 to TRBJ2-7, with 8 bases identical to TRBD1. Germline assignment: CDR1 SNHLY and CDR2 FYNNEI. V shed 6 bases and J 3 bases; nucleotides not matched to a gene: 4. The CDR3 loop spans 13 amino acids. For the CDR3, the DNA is TGTGCCAGCAGCCGAACAGGGGGCTACGAGCAGTACTTC. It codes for CASSRTGGYEQYF.

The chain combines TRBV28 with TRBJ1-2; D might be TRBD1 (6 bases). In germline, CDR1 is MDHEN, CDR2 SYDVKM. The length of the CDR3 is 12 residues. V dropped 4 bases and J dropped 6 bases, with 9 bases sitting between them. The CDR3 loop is CASSWGHNGYTF. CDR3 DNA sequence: TGTGCCAGCAGTTGGGGACATAATGGCTACACCTTC.

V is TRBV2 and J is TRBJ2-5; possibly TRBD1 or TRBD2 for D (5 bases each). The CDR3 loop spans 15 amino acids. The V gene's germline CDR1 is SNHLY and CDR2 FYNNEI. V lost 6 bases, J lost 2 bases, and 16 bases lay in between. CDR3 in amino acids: CASSPGATQQETQYF. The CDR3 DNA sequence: TGTGCCAGCAGCCCCGGGGCGACCCAACAAGAGACCCAGTACTTC.